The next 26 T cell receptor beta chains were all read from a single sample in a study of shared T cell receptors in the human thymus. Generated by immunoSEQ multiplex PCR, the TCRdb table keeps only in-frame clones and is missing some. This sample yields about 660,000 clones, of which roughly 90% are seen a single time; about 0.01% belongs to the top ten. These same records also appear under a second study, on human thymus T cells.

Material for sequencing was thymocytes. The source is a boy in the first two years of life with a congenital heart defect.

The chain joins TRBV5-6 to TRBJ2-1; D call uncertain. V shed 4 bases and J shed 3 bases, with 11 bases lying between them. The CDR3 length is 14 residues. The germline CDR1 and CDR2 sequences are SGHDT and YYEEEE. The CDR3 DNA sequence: TGTGCCAGCAGCCCGCGTGTTGGCTACAATGAGCAGTTCTTC. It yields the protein CASSPRVGYNEQFF.

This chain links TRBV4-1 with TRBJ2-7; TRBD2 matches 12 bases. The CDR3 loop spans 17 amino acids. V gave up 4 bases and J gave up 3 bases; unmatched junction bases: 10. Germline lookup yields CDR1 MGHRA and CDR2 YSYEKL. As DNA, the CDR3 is TGCGCCAGCAGCCTCGATCCCCGACTAGCGGGAGACTACGAGCAGTACTTC. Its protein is CASSLDPRLAGDYEQYF.

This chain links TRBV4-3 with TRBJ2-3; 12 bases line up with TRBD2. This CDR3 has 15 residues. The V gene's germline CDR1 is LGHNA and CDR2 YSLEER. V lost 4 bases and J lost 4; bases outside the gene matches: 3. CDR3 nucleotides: TGCGCCAGCAGCCCCCGACTAGCGGGAGCAGATACGCAGTATTTT. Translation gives CASSPRLAGADTQYF.

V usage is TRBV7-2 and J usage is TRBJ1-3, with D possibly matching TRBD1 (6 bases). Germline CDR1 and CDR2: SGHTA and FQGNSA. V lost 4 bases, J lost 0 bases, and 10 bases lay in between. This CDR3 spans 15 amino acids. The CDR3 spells CASSSTGFSGNTIYF. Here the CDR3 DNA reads TGTGCCAGCAGCTCGACAGGTTTCTCTGGAAACACCATATATTTT. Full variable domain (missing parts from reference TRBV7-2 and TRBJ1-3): GAGVSQSPSNKVTEKGKDVELRCDPISGHTALYWYRQSLGQGLEFLIYFQGNSAPDKSGLPSDRFSAERTGGSVSTLTIQRTQQEDSAVYLCASSSTGFSGNTIYFGEGSWLTVV.

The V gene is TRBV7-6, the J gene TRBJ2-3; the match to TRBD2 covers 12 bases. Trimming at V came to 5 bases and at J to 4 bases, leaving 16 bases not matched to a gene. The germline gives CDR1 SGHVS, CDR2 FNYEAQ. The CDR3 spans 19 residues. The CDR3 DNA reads TGTGCCAGCAGCCCGCGGGCTAGCGGGAGGGCCAGTTTCCCAGATACGCAGTATTTT. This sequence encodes CASSPRASGRASFPDTQYF.

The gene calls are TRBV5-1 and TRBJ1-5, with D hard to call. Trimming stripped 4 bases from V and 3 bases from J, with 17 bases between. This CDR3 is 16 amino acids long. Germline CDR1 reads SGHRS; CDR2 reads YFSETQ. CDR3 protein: CASSPFTRKVNQPQHF. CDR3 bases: TGCGCCAGCAGCCCCTTCACAAGAAAAGTCAATCAGCCCCAGCATTTT. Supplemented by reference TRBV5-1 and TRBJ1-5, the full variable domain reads KAGVTQTPRYLIKTRGQQVTLSCSPISGHRSVSWYQQTPGQGLQFLFEYFSETQRNKGNFPGRFSGRQFSNSRSEMNVSTLELGDSALYLCASSPFTRKVNQPQHFGDGTRLSIL.

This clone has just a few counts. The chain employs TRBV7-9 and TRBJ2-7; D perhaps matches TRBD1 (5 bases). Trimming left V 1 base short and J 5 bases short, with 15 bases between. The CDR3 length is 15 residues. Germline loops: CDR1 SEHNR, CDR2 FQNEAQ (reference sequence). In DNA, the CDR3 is TGTGCCAGCAGCTTAGAAGGTAGGGTAGGGGACGAGCAGTACTTC. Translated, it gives CASSLEGRVGDEQYF.

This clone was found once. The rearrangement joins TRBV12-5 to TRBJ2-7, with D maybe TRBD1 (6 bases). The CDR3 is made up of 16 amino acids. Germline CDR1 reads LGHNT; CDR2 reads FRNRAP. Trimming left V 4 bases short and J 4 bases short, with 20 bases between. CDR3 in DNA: TGTGCTAGTGGTTCCAGGAGGACAGCTTCAGGTTACGAGCAGTACTTC. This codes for CASGSRRTASGYEQYF.

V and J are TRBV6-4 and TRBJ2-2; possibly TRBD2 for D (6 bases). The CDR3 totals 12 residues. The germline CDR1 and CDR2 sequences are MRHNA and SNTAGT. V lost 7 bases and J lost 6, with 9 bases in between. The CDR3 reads CASIRLAGELFF. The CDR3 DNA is TGTGCCAGCATTAGACTAGCCGGGGAGCTGTTTTTT.

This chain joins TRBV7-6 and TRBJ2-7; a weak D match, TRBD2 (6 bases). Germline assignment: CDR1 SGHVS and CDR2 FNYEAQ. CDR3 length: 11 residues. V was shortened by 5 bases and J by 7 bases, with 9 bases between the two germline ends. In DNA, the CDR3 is TGTGCCAGCAGCGGCGGGATAGAGCAGTACTTC. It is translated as CASSGGIEQYF.

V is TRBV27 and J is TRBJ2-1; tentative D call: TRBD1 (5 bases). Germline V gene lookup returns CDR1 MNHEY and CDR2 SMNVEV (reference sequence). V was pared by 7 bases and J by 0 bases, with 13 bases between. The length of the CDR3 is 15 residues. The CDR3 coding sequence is TGTGCCAGCATTCCTAAGGGGTTCTCCTACAATGAGCAGTTCTTC. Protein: CASIPKGFSYNEQFF.

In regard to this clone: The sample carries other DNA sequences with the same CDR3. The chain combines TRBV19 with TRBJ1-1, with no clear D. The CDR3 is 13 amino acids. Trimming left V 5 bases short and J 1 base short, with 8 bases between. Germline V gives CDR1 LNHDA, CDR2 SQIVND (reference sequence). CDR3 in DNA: TGTGCCAGTAGTTTACGGGAGAACACTGAAGCTTTCTTT. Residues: CASSLRENTEAFF.

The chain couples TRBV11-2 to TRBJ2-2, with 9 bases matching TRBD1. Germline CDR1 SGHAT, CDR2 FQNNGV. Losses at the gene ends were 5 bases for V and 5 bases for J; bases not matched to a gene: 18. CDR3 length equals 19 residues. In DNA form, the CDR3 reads TGTGCCAGCAGCCCCGGCATTAGGGCGACAGGGGGTTTGACCGGGGAGCTGTTTTTT. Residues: CASSPGIRATGGLTGELFF. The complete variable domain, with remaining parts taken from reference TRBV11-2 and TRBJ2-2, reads EAGVAQSPRYKIIEKRQSVAFWCNPISGHATLYWYQQILGQGPKLLIQFQNNGVVDDSQLPKDRFSAERLKGVDSTLKIQPAKLEDSAVYLCASSPGIRATGGLTGELFFGEGSRLTVL.

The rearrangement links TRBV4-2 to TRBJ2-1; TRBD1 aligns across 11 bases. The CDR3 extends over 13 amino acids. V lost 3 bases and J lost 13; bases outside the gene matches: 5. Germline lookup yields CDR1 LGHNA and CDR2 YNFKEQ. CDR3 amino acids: CASSQAGTGGQFF. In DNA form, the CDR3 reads TGTGCCAGCAGCCAGGCAGGGACAGGGGGTCAGTTCTTC.

The DNA for the CDR3 is TGTGCCAGTAGGGCCGGACACCGCACAGATACGCAGTATTTT. Translation: CASRAGHRTDTQYF. The genes are TRBV19 and TRBJ2-3; the D gene is possibly TRBD1 (5 bases). CDR1 and CDR2 (germline): LNHDA, SQIVND (reference sequence). Between the trimmed V and J ends, which lost 6 bases and 1 base, there was a span of 11 bases. This CDR3 has 14 amino acids.

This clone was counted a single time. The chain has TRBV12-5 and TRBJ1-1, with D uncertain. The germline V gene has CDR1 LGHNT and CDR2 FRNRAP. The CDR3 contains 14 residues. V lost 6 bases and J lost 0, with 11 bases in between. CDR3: CASGPRQLNTEAFF. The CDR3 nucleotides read TGTGCTAGTGGCCCGCGGCAGCTGAACACTGAAGCTTTCTTT.

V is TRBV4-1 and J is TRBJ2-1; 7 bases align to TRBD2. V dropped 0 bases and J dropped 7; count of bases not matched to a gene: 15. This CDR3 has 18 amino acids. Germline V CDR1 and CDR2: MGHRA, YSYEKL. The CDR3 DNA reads TGCGCCAGCAGCCAAGATCTGGGGACGGGAGGCTTGAGGAATGAGCAGTTCTTC. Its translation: CASSQDLGTGGLRNEQFF.

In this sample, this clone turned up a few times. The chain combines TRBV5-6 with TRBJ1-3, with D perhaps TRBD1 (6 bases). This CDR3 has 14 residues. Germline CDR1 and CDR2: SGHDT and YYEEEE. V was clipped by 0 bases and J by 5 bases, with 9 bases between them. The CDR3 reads CASSLEGVRNTIYF. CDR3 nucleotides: TGTGCCAGCAGCTTGGAGGGGGTGAGAAACACCATATATTTT.

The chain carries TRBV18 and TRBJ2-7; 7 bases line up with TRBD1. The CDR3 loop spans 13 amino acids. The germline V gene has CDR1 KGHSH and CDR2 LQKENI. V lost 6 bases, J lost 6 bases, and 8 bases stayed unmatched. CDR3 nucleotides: TGTGCCAGCTCTCACCGGACAGGTTGCGAGCAGTACTTC. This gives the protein CASSHRTGCEQYF.

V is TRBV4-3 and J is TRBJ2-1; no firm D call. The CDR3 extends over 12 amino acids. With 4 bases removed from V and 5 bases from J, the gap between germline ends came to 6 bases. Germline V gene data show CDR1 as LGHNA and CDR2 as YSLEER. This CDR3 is CASSRHDNEQFF. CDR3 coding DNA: TGCGCCAGCAGCCGACACGACAATGAGCAGTTCTTC.

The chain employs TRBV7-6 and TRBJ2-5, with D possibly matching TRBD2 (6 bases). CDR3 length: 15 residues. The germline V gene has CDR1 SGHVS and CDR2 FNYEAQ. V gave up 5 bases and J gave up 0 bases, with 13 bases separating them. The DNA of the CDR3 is TGTGCCAGCAGCCCGGACCGGGACTACCAAGAGACCCAGTACTTC. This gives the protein CASSPDRDYQETQYF.

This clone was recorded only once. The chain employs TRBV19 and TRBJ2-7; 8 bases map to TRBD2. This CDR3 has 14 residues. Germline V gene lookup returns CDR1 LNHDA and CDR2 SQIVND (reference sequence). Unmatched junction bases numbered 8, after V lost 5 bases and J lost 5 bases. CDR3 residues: CASSEREFRHEQYF. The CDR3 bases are TGTGCCAGTAGTGAGCGGGAGTTCAGACACGAGCAGTACTTC.

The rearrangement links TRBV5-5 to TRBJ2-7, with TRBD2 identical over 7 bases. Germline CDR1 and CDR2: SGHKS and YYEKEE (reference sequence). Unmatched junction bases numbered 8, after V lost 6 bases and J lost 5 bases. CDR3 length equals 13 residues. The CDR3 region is CASISPGGNEQYF. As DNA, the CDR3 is TGTGCCAGCATCTCCCCCGGGGGGAACGAGCAGTACTTC.

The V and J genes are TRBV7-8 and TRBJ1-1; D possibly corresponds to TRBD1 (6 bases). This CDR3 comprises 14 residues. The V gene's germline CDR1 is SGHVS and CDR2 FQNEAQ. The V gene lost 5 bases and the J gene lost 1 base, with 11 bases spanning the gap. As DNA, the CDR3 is TGTGCCAGCAGCATACAGGGCCCGAACACTGAAGCTTTCTTT. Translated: CASSIQGPNTEAFF.

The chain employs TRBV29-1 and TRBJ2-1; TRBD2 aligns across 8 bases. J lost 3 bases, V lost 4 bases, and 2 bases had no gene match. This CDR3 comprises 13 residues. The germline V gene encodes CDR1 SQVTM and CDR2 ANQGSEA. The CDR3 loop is CSVGREVYNEQFF. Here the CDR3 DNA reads TGCAGCGTTGGGCGGGAGGTCTACAATGAGCAGTTCTTC.

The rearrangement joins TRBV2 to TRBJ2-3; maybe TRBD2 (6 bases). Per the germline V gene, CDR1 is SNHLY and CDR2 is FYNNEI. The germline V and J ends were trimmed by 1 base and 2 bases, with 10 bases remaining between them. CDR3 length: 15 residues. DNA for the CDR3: TGTGCCAGCAGTGAAGGGGGGAGGACCACAGATACGCAGTATTTT. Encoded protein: CASSEGGRTTDTQYF.